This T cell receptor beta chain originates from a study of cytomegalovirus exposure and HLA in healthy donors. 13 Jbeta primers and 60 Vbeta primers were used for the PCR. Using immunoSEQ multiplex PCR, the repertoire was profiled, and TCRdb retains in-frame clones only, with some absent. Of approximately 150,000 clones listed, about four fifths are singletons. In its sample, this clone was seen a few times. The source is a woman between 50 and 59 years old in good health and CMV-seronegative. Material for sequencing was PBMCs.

CDR3: CASSGGQGLATGELFF. The CDR3 nucleotides read TGCGCCAGCAGCGGTGGACAGGGGTTGGCCACCGGGGAGCTGTTTTTT. V and J are TRBV5-1 and TRBJ2-2; 9 positions match TRBD1. Trimming at V came to 4 bases and at J to 4 bases, leaving 8 bases not matched to a gene. Per the germline V gene, CDR1 is SGHRS and CDR2 is YFSETQ. CDR3 length: 16 amino acids.